These 27 T cell receptor beta chains share one sample of origin, sequenced in a study of T cell responses to AZD1222 COVID-19 vaccine. Data came from immunoSEQ multiplex PCR; TCRdb stores just in-frame clones and leaves some out. The sample holds 75,000 to 90,000 clones, approximately 91% seen once. The specimen comprised peripheral blood, sampled on day 0 of AZD1222 vaccination. The receptors were sampled from an adult in good health.

The chain is built from TRBV7-9 and TRBJ1-1; 7 bases agree with TRBD1. V was clipped by 6 bases and J by 4 bases; unmatched bases: 11. CDR1 and CDR2 from the germline V gene are SEHNR and FQNEAQ (reference sequence). This CDR3 contains 15 residues. The CDR3 loop is CASRTETGRGTEAFF. CDR3 nucleotide sequence: TGTGCCAGCAGAACAGAGACAGGGAGGGGCACTGAAGCTTTCTTT.

The gene calls are TRBV5-1 and TRBJ1-4; tentative D call: TRBD1 (6 bases). CDR3 length: 15 residues. Trimming removed 4 bases from V and 7 bases from J, with 17 bases in between. Germline assignment: CDR1 SGHRS and CDR2 YFSETQ. CDR3 DNA sequence: TGCGCCAGCAGCGCTGGGGCAGGGGAGGCTGAAAAACTGTTTTTT. As protein: CASSAGAGEAEKLFF.

V is TRBV5-1 and J is TRBJ2-7; TRBD1 agrees at 7 bases. The CDR3 contains 14 residues. Germline V gene data show CDR1 as SGHRS and CDR2 as YFSETQ. The trim removed 4 bases at V and 4 bases at J, leaving 8 bases unmatched. CDR3 DNA sequence: TGCGCCAGCAGCCCGCGACAGGGTACGTACGAGCAGTACTTC. Translation: CASSPRQGTYEQYF. The full variable domain, its missing parts supplied by reference TRBV5-1 and TRBJ2-7, is KAGVTQTPRYLIKTRGQQVTLSCSPISGHRSVSWYQQTPGQGLQFLFEYFSETQRNKGNFPGRFSGRQFSNSRSEMNVSTLELGDSALYLCASSPRQGTYEQYFGPGTRLTVT.

The gene calls are TRBV7-9 and TRBJ2-7; 9 nucleotides align to TRBD2. Trimming cost V 3 bases and J 7 bases; bases outside gene matches: 7. The CDR3 totals 14 residues. Germline V lookup: CDR1 SEHNR, CDR2 FQNEAQ (reference sequence). DNA of the CDR3: TGTGCCAGCAGCTTCGGCGGGGGGGCCGGTGAGCAGTACTTC. Protein sequence: CASSFGGGAGEQYF.

The chain is built from TRBV10-3 and TRBJ1-5; 11 nucleotides agree with TRBD1. The germline gives CDR1 ENHRY, CDR2 SYGVKD. After removal of 6 bases from V and 5 bases from J, the junction contained 9 bases not matched to a gene. The CDR3 length is 16 residues. In nucleotides, the CDR3 is TGTGCCATCAGGTCTACCGGGACAGGGGGGGATCAGCCCCAGCATTTT. This encodes CAIRSTGTGGDQPQHF.

This clone was counted a single time. The chain combines TRBV7-2 with TRBJ2-2, with D possibly being TRBD1 (5 bases). This CDR3 spans 16 amino acids. The germline CDR1 and CDR2 sequences are SGHTA and FQGNSA. V was shortened by 1 base and J by 1 base, with 10 bases between the two germline ends. CDR3 protein: CASSLGTPMNTGELFF. CDR3 sequence (DNA): TGTGCCAGCAGCTTAGGGACACCTATGAACACCGGGGAGCTGTTTTTT.

This CDR3 is CASRRGLAGLDTQYF. CDR3 bases: TGTGCCAGCAGACGTGGACTAGCGGGGTTAGATACGCAGTATTTT. The chain carries TRBV11-2 and TRBJ2-3, with 12 bases that match TRBD2. This CDR3 has 15 amino acids. Germline V gene data show CDR1 as SGHAT and CDR2 as FQNNGV. J was trimmed by 5 bases and V by 6 bases; bases with no gene match: 6.

Points on this clone: The sample contains more than one DNA sequence encoding this CDR3. J is TRBJ2-2 and V is TRBV7-9; D gene uncertain. V was trimmed by 3 bases and J by 6 bases, leaving 8 bases between them. The CDR3 has 13 residues. Germline V gene sequence: CDR1 SEHNR, CDR2 FQNEAQ (reference sequence). The CDR3 protein is CASSFRGAGELFF. The DNA for the CDR3 is TGTGCCAGCAGCTTCAGAGGCGCCGGGGAGCTGTTTTTT.

The V gene is TRBV6-4, the J gene TRBJ2-3, with TRBD2 matching over 13 bases. CDR1 MRHNA and CDR2 SNTAGT come from the germline V gene. V trimming: 2 bases; J trimming: 9 bases; junction bases outside the gene matches: 5. The CDR3 is made up of 15 amino acids. DNA of the CDR3: TGTGCCAGCAGTGACGGGACTAGCGGGGTGGAGACGCAGTATTTT. Amino acid sequence: CASSDGTSGVETQYF.

This chain joins TRBV27 and TRBJ1-1; D gene ambiguous. There are 14 residues in the CDR3. V lost 6 bases to trimming and J lost 1 base, with 12 bases between them. Germline CDR1 and CDR2: MNHEY and SMNVEV (reference sequence). The DNA for the CDR3 is TGTGCCAGCAGCCGCAACATGGGGAACACTGAAGCTTTCTTT. It translates to CASSRNMGNTEAFF.

The rearrangement joins TRBV9 to TRBJ1-1, with D possibly TRBD1 on 5 matching bases. The germline V gene encodes CDR1 SGDLS and CDR2 YYNGEE. V lost 0 bases, J lost 1 base, and 10 bases lay in between. This CDR3 is 15 amino acids long. The CDR3 loop reads CASSVGGGTNTEAFF. Here the CDR3 DNA reads TGTGCCAGCAGCGTAGGTGGGGGGACGAACACTGAAGCTTTCTTT.

The rearrangement joins TRBV2 to TRBJ1-5; tentatively, D is TRBD1 (5 bases). Germline assignment: CDR1 SNHLY and CDR2 FYNNEI. The V end lost 7 bases, the J end lost 3 bases, and 10 bases lay between the germline ends. The CDR3 consists of 13 residues. CDR3 coding DNA: TGTGCCAGCACCAGACAGTCCAATCAGCCCCAGCATTTT. Its protein is CASTRQSNQPQHF.

A word on this clone: One end of the junction varies from germline; a read error may be responsible. This chain links TRBV19 with TRBJ2-7, with 8 bases fitting TRBD1. Germline V gene sequence: CDR1 LNHDA, CDR2 SQIVND (reference sequence). This CDR3 comprises 15 residues. CDR3 nucleotides: TGTGCCGGTAGTATGGGACAGGTGAATACCTACGAGCAGTACTTC. Translating it yields CAGSMGQVNTYEQYF.

This sequence joins TRBV6-2 or TRBV6-3 and TRBJ2-5; TRBD2 matches 8 bases. V lost 6 bases, J lost 5 bases, and 11 bases stayed unmatched. The CDR3 covers 15 residues. Germline CDR1 and CDR2: MNHEY and SVGEGT. The CDR3 sequence is CASSPGRGEAETQYF. As DNA, the CDR3 is TGTGCCAGCAGCCCGGGGCGGGGGGAGGCGGAGACCCAGTACTTC.

The V call is TRBV18, the J call TRBJ1-2; D perhaps matches TRBD1 (5 bases). Trimming cost V 3 bases and J 4 bases, with 12 bases left between them. Germline loops: CDR1 KGHSH, CDR2 LQKENI. The CDR3 consists of 14 residues. CDR3 loop: CASSPGTEGYGYTF. CDR3 nucleotides: TGTGCCAGCTCACCGGGGACGGAGGGCTATGGCTACACCTTC.

V gene TRBV29-1 combines with J gene TRBJ1-1, with D tentatively TRBD1 (6 bases). This CDR3 has 13 residues. Germline V CDR1 and CDR2: SQVTM, ANQGSEA. V lost 4 bases and J 5 bases, leaving 14 bases between the germline ends. As DNA, the CDR3 is TGCAGCGTTGTTAGGGGGGGGAGAACTGAAGCTTTCTTT. It is translated as CSVVRGGRTEAFF.

This chain joins TRBV3-1 (or the pseudogene TRBV3-2) and TRBJ2-3, with 9 bases lining up with TRBD2. There are 16 residues in the CDR3. Germline values: CDR1 LGHDT, CDR2 YNNKEL (reference sequence). V dropped 1 base and J dropped 3; count of bases not matched to a gene: 5. The CDR3 nucleotides read TGTGCCAGCAGCCAAGTAGGAGCGGGGGGAACAGATACGCAGTATTTT. It yields the protein CASSQVGAGGTDTQYF.

The chain recombines TRBV7-9 with TRBJ1-5; no firm D call. Trimming took 2 bases from V and 1 from J, leaving 0 bases between them. This CDR3 has 12 residues. Germline values: CDR1 SEHNR, CDR2 FQNEAQ (reference sequence). CDR3 sequence: CASSLSNQPQHF. The CDR3 nucleotides are TGTGCCAGCAGCTTAAGCAATCAGCCCCAGCATTTT.

In DNA form, the CDR3 reads TGCGCCAGCAGCCGCCGGACTAGCGGGGGGCCCTACAATGAGCAGTTCTTC. Translating it yields CASSRRTSGGPYNEQFF. The chain carries TRBV5-1 and TRBJ2-1; 14 bases agree with TRBD2. V shed 4 bases, J shed 2 bases, and the junction held 5 bases outside the gene matches. Germline-derived CDR1 and CDR2 are SGHRS and YFSETQ. CDR3 length equals 17 residues.

The chain couples TRBV28 to TRBJ1-5; no clear D. The CDR3 is made up of 13 amino acids. CDR1 and CDR2 (germline): MDHEN, SYDVKM. V was shortened by 4 bases and J by 2 bases, with 6 bases between the two germline ends. The CDR3 bases are TGTGCCAGCAGTTCACAAGGCAATCAGCCCCAGCATTTT. This translates into CASSSQGNQPQHF.

This clone was seen more than once but under ten times. The rearrangement uses TRBV19 and TRBJ1-2; D perhaps matches TRBD1 (6 bases). Trimming left V 10 bases short and J 2 bases short, with 17 bases between. The germline V gene encodes CDR1 LNHDA and CDR2 SQIVND (reference sequence). The CDR3 covers 14 residues. CDR3 coding DNA: TGTGCCACTTCTCAAGGGGGGACCAACTATGGCTACACCTTC. It yields the protein CATSQGGTNYGYTF.

The V and J genes are TRBV6-5 and TRBJ2-1, with 9 bases aligning to TRBD1. Unmatched junction bases numbered 12, after V lost 6 bases and J lost 9 bases. Germline CDR1 and CDR2: MNHEY and SVGAGI. CDR3 length: 15 amino acids. The CDR3 loop is CASRRSGQGIGEQFF. DNA of the CDR3: TGTGCCAGCAGGAGGTCGGGACAGGGTATCGGTGAGCAGTTCTTC.

The gene calls are TRBV2 and TRBJ2-7; D is ambiguous. The CDR3 covers 13 residues. Per germline, CDR1 SNHLY and CDR2 FYNNEI. The V and J ends lost 4 bases and 3 bases respectively, with 10 bases between them. CDR3: CASSAGGYYEQYF. DNA for the CDR3: TGTGCCAGCAGTGCGGGCGGATACTACGAGCAGTACTTC. The full variable domain, its missing parts supplied by reference TRBV2 and TRBJ2-7, is EPEVTQTPSHQVTQMGQEVILRCVPISNHLYFYWYRQILGQKVEFLVSFYNNEISEKSEIFDDQFSVERPDGSNFTLKIRSTKLEDSAMYFCASSAGGYYEQYFGPGTRLTVT.

This CDR3 is CASSLEGGYVEKLFF. In DNA, the CDR3 is TGCGCCAGCAGCTTGGAAGGAGGGTATGTCGAAAAACTGTTTTTT. The chain carries TRBV5-1 and TRBJ1-4; no definite D call. The germline V gene has CDR1 SGHRS and CDR2 YFSETQ. CDR3 length equals 15 residues. With 0 bases removed from V and 8 bases from J, the gap between germline ends came to 14 bases.

The chain couples TRBV5-1 to TRBJ2-7; TRBD2 matches at 10 bases. The CDR3 is made up of 19 amino acids. Germline lookup yields CDR1 SGHRS and CDR2 YFSETQ. V was clipped by 3 bases and J by 6 bases; unmatched bases: 21. The CDR3 protein is CASSYRGSSGGATEAEQYF. The CDR3 region has the DNA TGCGCCAGCAGCTATCGGGGGTCTAGCGGGGGAGCCACAGAGGCCGAGCAGTACTTC.

The V call is TRBV3-1 (or the pseudogene TRBV3-2), the J call TRBJ2-3; D tentatively fits TRBD1 or TRBD2 (5 bases each). The CDR3 runs 15 residues. With 1 base removed from V and 3 bases from J, the gap between germline ends came to 11 bases. Germline V CDR1 and CDR2: LGHDT, YNNKEL (reference sequence). For the CDR3, the DNA is TGTGCCAGCAGCCAAGGTTTCTGGGGGACAGATACGCAGTATTTT. As protein: CASSQGFWGTDTQYF.

The chain uses TRBV5-1 and TRBJ1-2; perhaps TRBD1 as D (5 bases). The V end lost 4 bases, the J end lost 2 bases, and 12 bases lay between the germline ends. This CDR3 is built from 14 residues. Germline assignment: CDR1 SGHRS and CDR2 YFSETQ. In DNA form, the CDR3 reads TGCGCCAGCAGCCCCACGGGGGGGAACTATGGCTACACCTTC. As protein: CASSPTGGNYGYTF. The entire variable domain, with the rest obtained from reference TRBV5-1 and TRBJ1-2, is as follows: KAGVTQTPRYLIKTRGQQVTLSCSPISGHRSVSWYQQTPGQGLQFLFEYFSETQRNKGNFPGRFSGRQFSNSRSEMNVSTLELGDSALYLCASSPTGGNYGYTFGSGTRLTVV.